The rows below give T cell receptor beta chains drawn from one sample of a study of T cells in Graves' hyperthyroidism and ophthalmopathy. TCRdb fed the multiplex PCR reads into MiXCR, producing one record per CDR3 protein. The sample consists of about 520,000 distinct CDR3 sequences, around a quarter of them appearing once. The sequenced sample was blood. The source is a woman aged 25-40 years with Graves' ophthalmopathy. CDR3s include the opening cysteine and the closing phenylalanine or tryptophan. The D gene is left open where the match is weak. Size is omitted from some rows. Given values are once, few, many or a class for expanded clones.

j_call clone_size d_call v_call cdr3_nt cdr3_aa
TRBJ2-2 many - TRBV6-2/TRBV6-3 TGTGCCAGCAGAGAGGACTTGCTGAACACCGGGGAGCTGTTTTTT CASREDLLNTGELFF
TRBJ1-2 many - TRBV19 TGTGCCAGTAGTATGACAGGAGGGAACTATGGCTACACCTTC CASSMTGGNYGYTF
TRBJ2-2 - - TRBV7-8 TGTGCCAGCAGCCCCACCAGCCGACGGGACACCGGGGAGCTGTTTTTT CASSPTSRRDTGELFF
TRBJ1-2 many - TRBV29-1 TGCAGCGTTACACAACACGACCGGGGTGGCTACACCTTC CSVTQHDRGGYTF
TRBJ2-2 few - TRBV11-2 TGTGCCAGCAGCAGGGTTTCAACCGGGGAGCTGTTTTTT CASSRVSTGELFF
TRBJ1-1 many - TRBV27 TGTGCCAGCAGTTTTCGGGGAAGGGCTTTCTTT CASSFRGRAFF
TRBJ2-5 many - TRBV6-1 TGTGCCAGCAGTGGTCGGGACATCCAAGAGACCCAGTACTTC CASSGRDIQETQYF
TRBJ1-3 - - TRBV2 TGTGCCAGCAGCTCCACCTACTCTGGAAACACCATATATTTT CASSSTYSGNTIYF
TRBJ1-1 - - TRBV12-3/TRBV12-4 TGTGCCAGCAGTTTTAGCGTCAGCACTGAAGCTTTCTTT CASSFSVSTEAFF
TRBJ2-7 - TRBD2 TRBV2 TGTGCCAGCAGTGAGGGAGGAGTAGCGGGGGCCTACCCGGGGGGAGAGCAGTACTTC CASSEGGVAGAYPGGEQYF
TRBJ1-2 many TRBD1 TRBV19 TGTGCCACCTGTCCCCGGGACAGGGATTATGGCTACACCTTC CATCPRDRDYGYTF